The clone carrying this T cell receptor (beta chain) has a count of ten or more. Its target is not known. The data originate from a study of T cells after posttransplantation cyclophosphamide. Study-wide findings and caveats: Donor CD8+ memory clones often dominated recipient blood repertoires at later times. Recipient CMV seropositivity and CMV reactivation strongly tracked TRB clonality. TRB overlap between skin or GI tissue T cells and blood was limited.

The V gene lost 1 base and the J gene lost 3 bases, with 15 bases spanning the gap. The germline V gene encodes CDR1 SGHTA and CDR2 FQGNSA. This CDR3 spans 16 amino acids. Using immunoSEQ multiplex PCR, the repertoire was profiled, and TCRdb retains in-frame clones only, with some absent. This sample carries about 3,300 clones and no singletons, and under 35% goes to the top ten. Busulfan-fludarabine conditioning, marrow transplant, and cyclophosphamide on days +3 and +4 were administered. The rearrangement links TRBV7-2 to TRBJ1-1, with D uncertain. The starting material was PBMCs, obtained after allogeneic stem cell transplant with posttransplant cyclophosphamide. The receptor was derived from a male patient between 25 and 40 years old who received an allogeneic stem cell transplant from a related donor, was CMV-positive, and had acute GVHD only. Some of these T cells may belong to the graft donor. The CDR3 DNA reads TGTGCCAGCAGCTTAGTTCAGTCTAGGCGGGACACTGAAGCTTTCTTT. This gives the protein CASSLVQSRRDTEAFF.